This entry describes one TCR beta chain. As yet, its antigen is unknown. Sequencing was performed with immunoSEQ multiplex PCR; in TCRdb, only in-frame clones are kept and a portion is missing. The repertoire has more than 10,000 clones, around 84% of them found once; the top ten carry about three fifths. This specimen belongs to a study of T cells in localized non-small cell lung cancer. Findings and caveats of the study: Adjacent lung held a median 57 of the top 100 tumor clones.

The germline V gene encodes CDR1 SGHTA and CDR2 FQGNSA. This CDR3 is built from 16 residues. Germline trimming cut 4 bases from V and 4 bases from J; bases unmatched to any gene: 6. The rearrangement joins TRBV7-2 to TRBJ2-1; TRBD2 agrees at 11 bases. The sequence came from a male donor at least 60 years old with stage III lung adenocarcinoma. The sequences come from peripheral blood, collected before any cancer treatment. CDR3 nucleotides: TGTGCCAGCAGCTACGTAGCGGGGGGGCGATACAATGAGCAGTTCTTC. As protein: CASSYVAGGRYNEQFF.